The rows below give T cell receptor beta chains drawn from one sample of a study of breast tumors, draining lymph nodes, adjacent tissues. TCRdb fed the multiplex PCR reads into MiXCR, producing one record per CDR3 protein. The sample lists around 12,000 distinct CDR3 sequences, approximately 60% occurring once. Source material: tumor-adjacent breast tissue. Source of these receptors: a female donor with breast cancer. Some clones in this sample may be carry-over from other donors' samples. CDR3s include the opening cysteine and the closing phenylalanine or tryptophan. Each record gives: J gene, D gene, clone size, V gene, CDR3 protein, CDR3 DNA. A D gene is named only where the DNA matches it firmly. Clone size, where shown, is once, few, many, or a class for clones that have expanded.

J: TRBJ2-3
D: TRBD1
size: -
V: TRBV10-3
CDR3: CAIRDAGGSGDTQYF
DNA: TGTGCCATCAGGGACGCAGGGGGTTCTGGTGATACGCAGTATTTT

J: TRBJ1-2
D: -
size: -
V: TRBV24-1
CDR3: CATSDGGGYGYTF
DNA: TGTGCCACCAGTGACGGGGGAGGCTATGGCTACACCTTC

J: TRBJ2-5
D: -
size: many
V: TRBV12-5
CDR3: CASGPGLSVGETQYF
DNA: TGTGCTAGTGGCCCGGGACTCTCCGTAGGGGAGACCCAGTACTTC

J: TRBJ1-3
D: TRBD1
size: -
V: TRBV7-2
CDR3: CASSSGTGGNTIYF
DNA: TGTGCCAGCAGCTCAGGGACAGGGGGAAACACCATATATTTT

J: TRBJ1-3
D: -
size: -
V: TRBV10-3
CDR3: CAISDWTVLSGNTIYF
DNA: TGTGCCATCAGTGACTGGACGGTTCTCTCTGGAAACACCATATATTTT

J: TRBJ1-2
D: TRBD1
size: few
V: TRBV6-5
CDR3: CATSGRTGVYYGYTF
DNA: TGTGCCACCAGTGGACGGACAGGAGTCTACTATGGCTACACCTTC

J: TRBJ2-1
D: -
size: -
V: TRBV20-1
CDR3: CSAREAAQGQFF
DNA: TGCAGTGCTAGAGAGGCAGCCCAAGGGCAGTTCTTC

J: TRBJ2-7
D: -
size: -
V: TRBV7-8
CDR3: CASSLSTYTYEQYF
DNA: TGTGCCAGCAGCTTAAGTACCTACACCTACGAGCAGTACTTC

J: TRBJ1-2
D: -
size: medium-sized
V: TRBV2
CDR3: CASSEFSGYTF
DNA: TGTGCCAGCAGTGAATTTAGTGGCTACACCTTC

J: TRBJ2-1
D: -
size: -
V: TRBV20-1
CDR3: CSACREGGRSSYEQFF
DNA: TGCAGTGCTTGTAGAGAGGGTGGGAGGTCCAGCTATGAGCAGTTCTTC

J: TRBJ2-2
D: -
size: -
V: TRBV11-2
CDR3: CASSLRAYTGELFF
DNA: TGTGCCAGCAGCTTAAGGGCATACACCGGGGAGCTGTTTTTT

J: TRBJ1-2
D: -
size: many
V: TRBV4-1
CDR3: CASSQGFPDTNYGYTF
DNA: TGCGCCAGCAGCCAAGGTTTTCCGGACACTAACTATGGCTACACCTTC

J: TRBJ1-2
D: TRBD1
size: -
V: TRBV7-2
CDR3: CASSLFGGTGVSNYGYTF
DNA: TGTGCCAGCAGCTTATTCGGGGGGACAGGGGTGTCTAACTATGGCTACACCTTC

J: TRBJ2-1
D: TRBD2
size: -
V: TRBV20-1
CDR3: CSARARLAKSYNEQFF
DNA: TGCAGTGCTAGAGCTCGACTAGCGAAATCCTACAATGAGCAGTTCTTC

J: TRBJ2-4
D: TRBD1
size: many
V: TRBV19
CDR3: CASSTGRDRNIQYF
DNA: TGTGCCAGTAGTACAGGCCGGGACAGAAACATTCAGTACTTC

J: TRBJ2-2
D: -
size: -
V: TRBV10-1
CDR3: CASSSSASTGELFF
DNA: TGCGCCAGCAGTTCCTCCGCGTCCACCGGGGAGCTGTTTTTT

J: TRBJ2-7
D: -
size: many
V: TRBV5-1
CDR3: CASSGGTYEQYF
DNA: TGCGCCAGCAGCGGAGGTACCTACGAGCAGTACTTC

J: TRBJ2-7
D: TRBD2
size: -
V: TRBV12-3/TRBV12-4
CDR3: CASSLWTGGEQYF
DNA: TGTGCCAGCAGTTTATGGACGGGGGGCGAGCAGTACTTC

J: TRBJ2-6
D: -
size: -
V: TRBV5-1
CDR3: CASSPYSSGANVLTF
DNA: TGCGCCAGCAGCCCTTATTCCTCTGGGGCCAACGTCCTGACTTTC

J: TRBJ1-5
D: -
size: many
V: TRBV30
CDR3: CAWRVAGSGQPQHF
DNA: TGTGCCTGGAGGGTAGCAGGGTCAGGTCAGCCCCAGCATTTT

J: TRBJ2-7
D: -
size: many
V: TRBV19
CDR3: CASSIGVRTSAYEQYF
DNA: TGTGCCAGTAGTATAGGGGTTAGGACATCGGCCTACGAGCAGTACTTC

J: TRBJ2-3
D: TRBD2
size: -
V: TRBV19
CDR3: CASSPTSGRWNTDTQYF
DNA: TGTGCCAGCAGCCCGACTAGCGGGAGGTGGAATACAGATACGCAGTATTTT

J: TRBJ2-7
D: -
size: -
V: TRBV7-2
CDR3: CASSLRGMTYEQYF
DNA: TGTGCCAGCAGCTTACGGGGCATGACCTACGAGCAGTACTTC

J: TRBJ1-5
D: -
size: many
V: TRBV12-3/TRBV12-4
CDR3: CASNKRGGGHSDQPQHF
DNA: TGTGCCAGCAACAAGCGAGGGGGGGGCCATAGTGATCAGCCCCAGCATTTT

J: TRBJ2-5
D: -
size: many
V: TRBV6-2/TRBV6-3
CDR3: CASSHPLKTQYF
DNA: TGTGCCAGCAGTCACCCCTTAAAGACCCAGTACTTC

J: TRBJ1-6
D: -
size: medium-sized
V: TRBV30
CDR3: CAWRQESSYNSPLHF
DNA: TGTGCCTGGAGACAGGAGAGCTCCTATAATTCACCCCTCCACTTT

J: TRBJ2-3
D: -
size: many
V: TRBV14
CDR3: CASSQEASANTDTQYF
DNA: TGTGCCAGCAGCCAAGAGGCTAGTGCTAATACAGATACGCAGTATTTT

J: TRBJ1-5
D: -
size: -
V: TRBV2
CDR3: CASCPSRAQPQHF
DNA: TGTGCCAGCTGTCCCTCCCGGGCTCAGCCCCAGCATTTT

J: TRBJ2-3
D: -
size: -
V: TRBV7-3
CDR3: CASSLTSRSGKNTQYF
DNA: TGTGCCAGCAGCTTAACGTCGAGGAGTGGAAAGAATACGCAGTATTTT

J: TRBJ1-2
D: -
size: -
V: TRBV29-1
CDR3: CSVDLGRVYGYTF
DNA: TGCAGCGTTGATTTGGGTAGAGTCTATGGCTACACCTTC

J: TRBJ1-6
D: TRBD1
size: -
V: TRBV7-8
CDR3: CASNLADRVSSPLHF
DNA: TGTGCCAGCAACTTAGCGGACAGGGTGAGTTCACCCCTCCACTTT

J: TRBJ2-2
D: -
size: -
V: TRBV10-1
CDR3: CASRDAGRKRRGELFF
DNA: TGCGCCAGCAGGGACGCAGGGAGAAAACGCCGGGGGGAGCTGTTTTTT

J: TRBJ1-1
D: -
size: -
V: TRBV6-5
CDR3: CASSALGGVNTEAFF
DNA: TGTGCCAGCAGTGCCCTTGGGGGGGTGAACACTGAAGCTTTCTTT

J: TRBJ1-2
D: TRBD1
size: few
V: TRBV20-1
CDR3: CSAGQNYGYTF
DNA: TGCAGTGCGGGACAGAACTATGGCTACACCTTC

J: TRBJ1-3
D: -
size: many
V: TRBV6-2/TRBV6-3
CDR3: CASSYPVGILSGNTIYF
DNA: TGTGCCAGCAGTTACCCCGTTGGCATCCTCTCTGGAAACACCATATATTTT

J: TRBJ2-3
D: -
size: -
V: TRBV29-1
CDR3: CSVLATGLSGDTQYF
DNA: TGCAGCGTCCTGGCTACGGGACTCAGCGGAGATACGCAGTATTTT

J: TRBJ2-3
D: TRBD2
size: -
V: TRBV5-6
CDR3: CASSLGLAGTQSTQYF
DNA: TGTGCCAGCAGCTTGGGGCTAGCGGGGACGCAATCTACGCAGTATTTT

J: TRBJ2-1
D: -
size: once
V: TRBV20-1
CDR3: CSATIVDEQFF
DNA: TGCAGTGCTACAATTGTAGATGAGCAGTTCTTC

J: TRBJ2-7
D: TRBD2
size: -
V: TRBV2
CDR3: CASTTSGGSYEQYF
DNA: TGTGCCAGCACAACTAGCGGGGGGTCCTACGAGCAGTACTTC

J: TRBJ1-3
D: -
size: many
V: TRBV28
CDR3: CASSFPVTGNTIYF
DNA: TGTGCCAGCAGTTTCCCTGTAACTGGAAACACCATATATTTT

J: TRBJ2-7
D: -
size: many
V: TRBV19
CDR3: CASSTTGSRTYEQYF
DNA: TGTGCCAGTAGTACAACCGGGTCCCGAACCTACGAGCAGTACTTC

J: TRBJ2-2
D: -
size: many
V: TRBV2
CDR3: CASLGARANTGELFF
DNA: TGTGCCAGCCTGGGGGCTAGAGCGAACACCGGGGAGCTGTTTTTT

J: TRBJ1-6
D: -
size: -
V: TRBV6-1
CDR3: CASSEVDPTGSPLHF
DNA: TGTGCCAGCAGTGAAGTTGACCCTACGGGTTCACCCCTCCACTTT

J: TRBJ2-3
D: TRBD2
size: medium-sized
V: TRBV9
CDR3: CASSAPIAGLSTDTQYF
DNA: TGTGCCAGCAGCGCTCCAATAGCGGGGCTTAGCACAGATACGCAGTATTTT

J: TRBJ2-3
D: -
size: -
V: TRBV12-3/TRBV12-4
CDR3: CASSLGVTDTQYF
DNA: TGTGCCAGCAGTTTAGGCGTCACAGATACGCAGTATTTT

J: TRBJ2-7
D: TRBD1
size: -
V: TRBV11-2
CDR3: CASSLVSGGPYEQYF
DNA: TGTGCCAGCAGCTTAGTGTCAGGGGGCCCCTACGAGCAGTACTTC

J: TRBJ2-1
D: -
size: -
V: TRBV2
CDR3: CASRDDMVGGQFF
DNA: TGTGCCAGCAGAGATGACATGGTCGGAGGGCAGTTCTTC

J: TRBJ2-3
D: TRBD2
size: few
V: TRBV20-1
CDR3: CSARDPGTSGSTDTQYF
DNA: TGCAGTGCTAGAGATCCGGGGACTAGCGGGAGCACAGATACGCAGTATTTT

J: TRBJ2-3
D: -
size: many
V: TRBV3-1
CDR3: CASSLNPGTDTQYF
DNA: TGTGCCAGCAGCCTTAATCCGGGCACAGATACGCAGTATTTT

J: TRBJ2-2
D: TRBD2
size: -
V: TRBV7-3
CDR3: CASSRPLLAGGPGELFF
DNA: TGTGCCAGCAGCCGGCCTCTTCTAGCGGGAGGGCCGGGGGAGCTGTTTTTT

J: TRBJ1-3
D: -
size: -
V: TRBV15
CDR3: CATSRGISGNTIYF
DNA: TGTGCCACCAGCAGAGGGATTTCTGGAAACACCATATATTTT

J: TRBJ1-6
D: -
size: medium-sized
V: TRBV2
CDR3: CASSPGRVNNSPLHF
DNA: TGTGCCAGCAGTCCGGGGAGGGTAAATAATTCACCCCTCCACTTT

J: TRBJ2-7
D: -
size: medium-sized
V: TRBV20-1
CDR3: CSVRGSSSYEQYF
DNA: TGCAGTGTTAGAGGCTCCAGTTCTTACGAGCAGTACTTC

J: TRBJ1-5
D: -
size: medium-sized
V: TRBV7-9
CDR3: CASSLDGNQPQHF
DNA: TGTGCCAGCAGCTTAGACGGGAATCAGCCCCAGCATTTT